The next 14 T cell receptor beta chains were all read from a single sample in a study of shared clonotypes between healthy human individuals. Data came from immunoSEQ multiplex PCR; TCRdb stores just in-frame clones and leaves some out. The table has nearly 1,000,000 clones, 70% to 85% seen once; the top ten hold approximately 1.5%. The sequencing sample was made of memory CD4+ T cells sorted from blood. Subset given: CD45RA-negative fraction. Receptors originate from a man aged 18-30 years in good health.

V gene TRBV6-5 combines with J gene TRBJ1-1; D remains ambiguous. Germline V gene data show CDR1 as MNHEY and CDR2 as SVGAGI. V lost 4 bases and J 4 bases, leaving 16 bases between the germline ends. This CDR3 has 15 amino acids. The CDR3 DNA sequence: TGTGCCAGCAGTTCCCGACTCCTCACCCCCACTGAAGCTTTCTTT. Residues: CASSSRLLTPTEAFF.

The chain employs TRBV15 and TRBJ2-5; D perhaps matches TRBD2 (7 bases). V lost 0 bases, J lost 5 bases, and 13 bases lay in between. Germline V lookup: CDR1 LNHNV, CDR2 YYDKDF (reference sequence). This CDR3 spans 15 amino acids. CDR3 residues: CATSRDPGGGETQYF. The CDR3, as DNA: TGTGCCACCAGCAGAGATCCGGGGGGCGGGGAGACCCAGTACTTC.

The chain has TRBV25-1 and TRBJ1-5; D ambiguous. The germline V and J ends were trimmed by 3 bases and 0 bases, with 12 bases remaining between them. Germline CDR1 reads MGHDK; CDR2 reads SYGVNS. The CDR3 extends over 16 amino acids. CDR3 DNA sequence: TGTGCCAGCAGTGACTCCACGGAGGATAGCAATCAGCCCCAGCATTTT. Residues: CASSDSTEDSNQPQHF.

V is TRBV5-1 and J is TRBJ1-1; D gene unclear. Trimming left V 7 bases short and J 1 base short, with 11 bases between. The CDR3 runs 13 residues. The germline CDR1 and CDR2 sequences are SGHRS and YFSETQ. The CDR3 loop reads CASGLVGNTEAFF. CDR3 nucleotide sequence: TGCGCCAGCGGTTTGGTGGGGAACACTGAAGCTTTCTTT.

The rearrangement uses TRBV10-2 and TRBJ2-5; unclear D gene. The CDR3 length is 11 residues. Per germline, CDR1 WSHSY and CDR2 SAAADI. V lost 2 bases, J lost 9 bases, and 7 bases lay in between. As DNA, the CDR3 is TGCGCCAGCAGTGAGAACCGGGCCCAGTACTTC. Translation: CASSENRAQYF.

This chain joins TRBV4-1 and TRBJ1-2; D gene uncertain. Germline lookup yields CDR1 MGHRA and CDR2 YSYEKL. The CDR3 is 16 amino acids. Trimming removed 0 bases from V and 5 bases from J, with 16 bases in between. This CDR3 reads CASSQDVASTFYGYTF. Written as DNA, the CDR3 is TGCGCCAGCAGCCAAGACGTGGCCAGCACCTTTTATGGCTACACCTTC.

The chain recombines TRBV29-1 with TRBJ2-1; D remains ambiguous. This CDR3 has 11 amino acids. Between the trimmed V and J ends, which lost 4 bases and 9 bases, there was a span of 10 bases. In germline, CDR1 is SQVTM, CDR2 ANQGSEA. The CDR3 loop is CSVGRDGEQFF. As DNA, the CDR3 is TGCAGCGTTGGAAGAGATGGTGAGCAGTTCTTC.

This chain links TRBV6-1 with TRBJ1-4; D possibly corresponds to TRBD1 (5 bases). Trimming cost V 2 bases and J 7 bases, with 20 bases left between them. This CDR3 is built from 17 residues. Germline CDR1 MNHNS, CDR2 SASEGT. Here the CDR3 reads CASSERYRRLGGEKLFF. The CDR3 nucleotides read TGTGCCAGCAGTGAAAGATACAGACGGCTTGGGGGTGAAAAACTGTTTTTT.

The V and J genes are TRBV11-3 and TRBJ2-3; 9 bases align to TRBD1. The trim removed 5 bases at V and 2 bases at J, leaving 5 bases unmatched. The CDR3 totals 15 residues. Germline CDR1 is SGHNT and CDR2 is YENEEA. This CDR3 reads CASSPGQGPTDTQYF. The CDR3 DNA reads TGTGCCAGCAGCCCCGGACAGGGGCCCACAGATACGCAGTATTTT.

V is TRBV4-3 and J is TRBJ1-1; no reliable D call. CDR1 and CDR2 from the germline V gene are LGHNA and YSLEER. The CDR3 loop spans 14 amino acids. Trimming pared 0 bases from V and 4 bases from J, leaving 9 bases between. CDR3 residues: CASSQEGSGTEAFF. DNA of the CDR3: TGCGCCAGCAGCCAAGAAGGGTCGGGCACTGAAGCTTTCTTT.

V gene TRBV7-9 combines with J gene TRBJ1-2; 10 bases match TRBD1. CDR1 and CDR2 from the germline V gene are SEHNR and FQNEAQ (reference sequence). The CDR3 contains 15 residues. Unmatched junction bases numbered 8, after V lost 3 bases and J lost 7 bases. CDR3 coding DNA: TGTGCCAGCAGCTTTTCCGGAGGGACAGGGGCTGGCTACACCTTC. Protein sequence: CASSFSGGTGAGYTF.

The chain uses TRBV2 and TRBJ2-7, with D perhaps TRBD2 (6 bases). Germline V gene lookup returns CDR1 SNHLY and CDR2 FYNNEI. The CDR3 length is 11 residues. The V and J ends lost 7 bases and 5 bases respectively, with 9 bases between them. The CDR3 protein is CASTGRNEQYF. The CDR3 bases are TGTGCCAGCACAGGGAGGAACGAGCAGTACTTC.

J is TRBJ1-5 and V is TRBV15; D may be TRBD1 (5 bases). There are 16 residues in the CDR3. V was shortened by 3 bases and J by 1 base, with 13 bases between the two germline ends. Germline values: CDR1 LNHNV, CDR2 YYDKDF (reference sequence). Written as DNA, the CDR3 is TGTGCCACCAGCAGGGGCCCTGGGGGGAGCAATCAGCCCCAGCATTTT. This codes for CATSRGPGGSNQPQHF.

The rearrangement uses TRBV18 and TRBJ2-2; D might be TRBD1 or TRBD2, each matching 5 bases. The CDR3 runs 15 residues. Trimming stripped 0 bases from V and 3 bases from J, with 8 bases between. The germline CDR1 and CDR2 sequences are KGHSH and LQKENI. In DNA, the CDR3 is TGTGCCAGCTCACCACCGGGACGGGACACCGGGGAGCTGTTTTTT. It is translated as CASSPPGRDTGELFF.